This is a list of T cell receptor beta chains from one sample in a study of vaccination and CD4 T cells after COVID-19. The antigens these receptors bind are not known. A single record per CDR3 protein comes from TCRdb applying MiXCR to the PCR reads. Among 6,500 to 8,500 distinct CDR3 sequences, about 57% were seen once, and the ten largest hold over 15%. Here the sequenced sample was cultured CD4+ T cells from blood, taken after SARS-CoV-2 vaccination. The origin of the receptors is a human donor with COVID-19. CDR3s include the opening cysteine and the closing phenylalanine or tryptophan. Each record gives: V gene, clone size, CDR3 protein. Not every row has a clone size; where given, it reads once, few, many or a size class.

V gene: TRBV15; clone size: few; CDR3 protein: CATRGSGKPGANVLTF
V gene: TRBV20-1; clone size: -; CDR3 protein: CSAIVGGGSSYNSPLHF
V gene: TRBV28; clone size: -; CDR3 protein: CASSDGTATVEAFF
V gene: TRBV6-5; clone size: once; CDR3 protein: CASSYSGDHNEKLFF
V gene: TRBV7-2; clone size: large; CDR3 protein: CASSTLGGGTEAFF
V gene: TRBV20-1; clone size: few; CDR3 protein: CSTLGGGNVKETQYF
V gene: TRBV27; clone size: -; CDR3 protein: CASSLPKGDTQYF
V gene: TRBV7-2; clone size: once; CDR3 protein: CASSPQAGSEQFF
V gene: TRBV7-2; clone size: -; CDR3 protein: CASSRTVTNSGNTIYF
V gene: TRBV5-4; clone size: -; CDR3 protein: CASSSGRDGETQYF
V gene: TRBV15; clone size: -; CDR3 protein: CATSRGGQVSGYTF
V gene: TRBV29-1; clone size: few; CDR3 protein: CSARDNYNQPQHF
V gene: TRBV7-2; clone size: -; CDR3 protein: CASSPGQGYIQYF
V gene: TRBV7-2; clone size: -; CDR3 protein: CASSLATGAGELFF
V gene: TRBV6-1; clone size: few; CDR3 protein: CASTPTGYTEAFF
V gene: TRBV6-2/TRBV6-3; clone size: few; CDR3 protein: CASSSRGENYGYTF
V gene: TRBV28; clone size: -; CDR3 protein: CASSLLGEAFF
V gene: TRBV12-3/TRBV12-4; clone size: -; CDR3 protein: CASSLALANTGELFF
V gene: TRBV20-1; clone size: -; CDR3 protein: CSASYTQGSGELFF
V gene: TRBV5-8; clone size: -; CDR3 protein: CASSWGPGADTQYF
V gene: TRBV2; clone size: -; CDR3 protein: CASNLASRDEQFF
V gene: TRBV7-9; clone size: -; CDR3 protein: CASSLQQGAEAFF
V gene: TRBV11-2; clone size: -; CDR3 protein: CASSPQGSGNTIYF
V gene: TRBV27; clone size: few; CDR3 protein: CASSLSRGTETQYF
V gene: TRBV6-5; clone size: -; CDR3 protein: CASSYSKATGETQYF
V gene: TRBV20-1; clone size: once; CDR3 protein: CSASQQGLGREGYTF
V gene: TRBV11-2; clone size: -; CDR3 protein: CASSLGSQNTEAFF
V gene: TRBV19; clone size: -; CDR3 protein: CASSTGLGTGELFF
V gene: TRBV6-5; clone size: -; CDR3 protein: CASSYQLRDTEAFF
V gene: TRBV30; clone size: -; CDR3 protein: CAWSTKSTRQYF
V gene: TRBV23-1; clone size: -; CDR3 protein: CASSRDRAYNEQFF
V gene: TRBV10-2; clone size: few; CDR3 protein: CASSNRGETEAFF
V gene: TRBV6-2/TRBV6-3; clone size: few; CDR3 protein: CASSWAGDYGYTF
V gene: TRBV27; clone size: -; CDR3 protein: CASSLTGTGRTGELFF
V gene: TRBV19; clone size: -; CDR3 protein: CASRVRDRGRNTEAFF
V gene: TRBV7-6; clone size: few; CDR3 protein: CASSLEGDTQYF
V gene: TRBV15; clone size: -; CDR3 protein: CATSRGLGTTGELFF
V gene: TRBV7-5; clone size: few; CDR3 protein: CISVQGGRQSGEAFF
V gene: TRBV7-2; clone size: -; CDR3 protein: CASSLVDRAQETQYF
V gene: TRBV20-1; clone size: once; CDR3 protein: CSVPGLARSYNEQFF
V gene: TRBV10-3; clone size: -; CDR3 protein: CAISESAAGETQYF
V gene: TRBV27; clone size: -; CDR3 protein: CASRRERSANYGYTF
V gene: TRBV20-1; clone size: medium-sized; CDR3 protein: CSASDRVVTGELFF
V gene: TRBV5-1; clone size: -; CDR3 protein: CASSMRTSGGFGETQYF
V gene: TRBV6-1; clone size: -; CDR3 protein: CASSEVPHTEAFF
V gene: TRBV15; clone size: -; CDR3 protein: CATRGVSTDTQYF
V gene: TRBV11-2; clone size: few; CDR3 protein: CASSWDGSLYGYTF
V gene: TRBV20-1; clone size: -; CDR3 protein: CSARGSRDQPQHF
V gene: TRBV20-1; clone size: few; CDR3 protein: CSAKQGATEAFF